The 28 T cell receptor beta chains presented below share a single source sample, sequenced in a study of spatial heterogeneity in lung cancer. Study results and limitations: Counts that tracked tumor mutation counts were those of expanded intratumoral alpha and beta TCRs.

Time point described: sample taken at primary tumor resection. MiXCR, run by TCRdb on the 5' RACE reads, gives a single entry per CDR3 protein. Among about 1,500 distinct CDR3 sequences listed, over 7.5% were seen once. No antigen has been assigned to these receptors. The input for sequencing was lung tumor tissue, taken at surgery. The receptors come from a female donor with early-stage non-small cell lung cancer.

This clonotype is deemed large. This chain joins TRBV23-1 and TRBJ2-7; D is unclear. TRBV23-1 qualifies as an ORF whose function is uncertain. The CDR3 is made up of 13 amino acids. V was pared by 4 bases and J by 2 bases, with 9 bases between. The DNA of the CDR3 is TGCGCCAGCAGTCTGACGGGTACCTACGAGCAGTACTTC. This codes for CASSLTGTYEQYF.

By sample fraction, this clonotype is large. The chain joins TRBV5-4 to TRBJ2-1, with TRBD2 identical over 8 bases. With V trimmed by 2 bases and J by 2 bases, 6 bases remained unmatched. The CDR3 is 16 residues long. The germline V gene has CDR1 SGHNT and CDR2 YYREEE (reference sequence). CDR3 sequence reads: CASSFLAGKPYNEQFF. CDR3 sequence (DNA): TGTGCCAGCAGCTTCTTAGCGGGAAAGCCCTACAATGAGCAGTTCTTC.

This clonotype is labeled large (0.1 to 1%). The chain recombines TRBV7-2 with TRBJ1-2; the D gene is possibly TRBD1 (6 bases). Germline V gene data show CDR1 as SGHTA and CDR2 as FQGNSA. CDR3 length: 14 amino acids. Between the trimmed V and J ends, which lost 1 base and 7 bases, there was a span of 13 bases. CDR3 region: CASSLERGRFGYTF. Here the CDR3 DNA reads TGTGCCAGCAGCTTAGAGCGGGGGCGCTTTGGCTACACCTTC.

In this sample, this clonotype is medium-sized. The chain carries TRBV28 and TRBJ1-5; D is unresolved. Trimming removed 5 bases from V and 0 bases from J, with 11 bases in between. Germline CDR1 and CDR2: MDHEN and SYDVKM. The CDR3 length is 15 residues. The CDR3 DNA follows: TGTGCCAGCAGTGGCAGCGCTTATAGCAATCAGCCCCAGCATTTT. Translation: CASSGSAYSNQPQHF. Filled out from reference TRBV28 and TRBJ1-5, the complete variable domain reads DVKVTQSSRYLVKRTGEKVFLECVQDMDHENMFWYRQDPGLGLRLIYFSYDVKMKEKGDIPEGYSVSREKKERFSLILESASTNQTSMYLCASSGSAYSNQPQHFGDGTRLSIL.

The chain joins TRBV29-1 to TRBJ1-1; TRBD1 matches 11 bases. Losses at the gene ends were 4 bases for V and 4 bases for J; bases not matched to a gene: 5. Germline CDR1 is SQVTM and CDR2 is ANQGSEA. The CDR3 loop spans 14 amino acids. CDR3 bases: TGCAGCGTTGTCCTGGGACAGGGGGGCACTGAAGCTTTCTTT. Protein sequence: CSVVLGQGGTEAFF.

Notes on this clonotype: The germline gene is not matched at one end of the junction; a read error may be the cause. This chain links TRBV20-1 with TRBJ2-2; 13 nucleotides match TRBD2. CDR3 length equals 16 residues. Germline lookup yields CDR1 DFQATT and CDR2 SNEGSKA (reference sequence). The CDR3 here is CSARQTSGRAPGEPFF. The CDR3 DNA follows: TGCAGTGCTAGACAAACTAGCGGGAGGGCCCCCGGGGAGCCGTTTTTT.

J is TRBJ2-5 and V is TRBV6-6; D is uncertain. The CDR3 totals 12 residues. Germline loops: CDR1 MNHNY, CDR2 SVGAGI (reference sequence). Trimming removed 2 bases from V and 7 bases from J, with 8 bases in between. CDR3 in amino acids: CASSYEVLTQYF. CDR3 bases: TGTGCCAGCAGTTACGAGGTTCTGACCCAGTACTTC.

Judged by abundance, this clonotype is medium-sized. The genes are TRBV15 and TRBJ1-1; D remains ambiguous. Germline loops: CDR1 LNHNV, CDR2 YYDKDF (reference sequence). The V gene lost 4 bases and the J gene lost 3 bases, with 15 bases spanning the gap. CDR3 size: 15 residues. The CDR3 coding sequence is TGTGCCACCAGCACTTTTACCGGGCATCACACTGAAGCTTTCTTT. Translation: CATSTFTGHHTEAFF.

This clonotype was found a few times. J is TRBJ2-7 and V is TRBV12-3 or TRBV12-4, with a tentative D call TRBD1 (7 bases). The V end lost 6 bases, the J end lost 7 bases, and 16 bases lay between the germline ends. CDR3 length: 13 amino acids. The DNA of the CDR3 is TGTGCCAGCAGGCAGGGGGGATGGCATGAGCAGTACTTC. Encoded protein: CASRQGGWHEQYF.

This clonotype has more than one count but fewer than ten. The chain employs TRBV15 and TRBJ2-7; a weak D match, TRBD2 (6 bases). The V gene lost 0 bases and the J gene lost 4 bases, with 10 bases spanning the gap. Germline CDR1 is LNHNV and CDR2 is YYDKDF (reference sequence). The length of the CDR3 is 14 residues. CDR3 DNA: TGTGCCACCAGCAGAGATCGGACTATATACGAGCAGTACTTC. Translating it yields CATSRDRTIYEQYF.

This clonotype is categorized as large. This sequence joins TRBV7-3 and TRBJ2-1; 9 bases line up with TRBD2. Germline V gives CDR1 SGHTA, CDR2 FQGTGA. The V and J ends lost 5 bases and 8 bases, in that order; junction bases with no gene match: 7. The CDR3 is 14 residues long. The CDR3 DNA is TGTGCCAGCAGCCTCGGGACTAGCTCGCATGAGCAGTTCTTC. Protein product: CASSLGTSSHEQFF.

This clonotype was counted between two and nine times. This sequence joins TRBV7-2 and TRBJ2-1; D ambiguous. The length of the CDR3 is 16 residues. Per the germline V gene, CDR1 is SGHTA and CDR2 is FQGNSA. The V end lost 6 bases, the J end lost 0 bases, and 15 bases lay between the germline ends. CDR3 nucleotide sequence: TGTGCCAGCAGATCCCCGGGCCGAAGCTCCTACAATGAGCAGTTCTTC. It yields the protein CASRSPGRSSYNEQFF.

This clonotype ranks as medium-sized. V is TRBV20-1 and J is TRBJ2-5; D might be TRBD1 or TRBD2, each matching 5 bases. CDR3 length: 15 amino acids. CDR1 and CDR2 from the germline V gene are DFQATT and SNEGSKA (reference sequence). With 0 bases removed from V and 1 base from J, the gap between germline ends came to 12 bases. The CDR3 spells CSARDLRDVQETQYF. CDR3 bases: TGCAGTGCTAGAGATCTCAGGGACGTCCAAGAGACCCAGTACTTC.

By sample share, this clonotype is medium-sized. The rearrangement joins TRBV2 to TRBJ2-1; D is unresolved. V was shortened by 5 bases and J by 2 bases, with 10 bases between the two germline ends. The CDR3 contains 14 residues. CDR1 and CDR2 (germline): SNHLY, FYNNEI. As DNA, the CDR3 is TGTGCCAGCAGTACCAGACCCCCCTACAATGAGCAGTTCTTC. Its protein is CASSTRPPYNEQFF.

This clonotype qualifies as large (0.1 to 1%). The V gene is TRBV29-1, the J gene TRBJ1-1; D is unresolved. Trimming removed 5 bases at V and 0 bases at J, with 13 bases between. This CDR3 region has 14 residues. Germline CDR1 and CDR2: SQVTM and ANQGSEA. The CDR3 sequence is CSVNYATVNTEAFF. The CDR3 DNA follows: TGCAGCGTTAACTACGCCACAGTGAACACTGAAGCTTTCTTT.

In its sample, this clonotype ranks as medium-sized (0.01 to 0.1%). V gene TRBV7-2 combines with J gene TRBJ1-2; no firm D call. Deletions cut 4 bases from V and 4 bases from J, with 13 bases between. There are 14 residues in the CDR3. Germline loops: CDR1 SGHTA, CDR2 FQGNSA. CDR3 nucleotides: TGTGCCAGCAGCTCTACAATGGAGCGCTATGGCTACACCTTC. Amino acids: CASSSTMERYGYTF.

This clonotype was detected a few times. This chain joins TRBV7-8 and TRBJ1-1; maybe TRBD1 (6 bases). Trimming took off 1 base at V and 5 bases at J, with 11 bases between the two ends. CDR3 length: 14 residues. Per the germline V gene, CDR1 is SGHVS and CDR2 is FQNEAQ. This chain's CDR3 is CASSLDRVRTEAFF. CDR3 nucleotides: TGTGCCAGCAGCTTAGACAGGGTTCGAACTGAAGCTTTCTTT.

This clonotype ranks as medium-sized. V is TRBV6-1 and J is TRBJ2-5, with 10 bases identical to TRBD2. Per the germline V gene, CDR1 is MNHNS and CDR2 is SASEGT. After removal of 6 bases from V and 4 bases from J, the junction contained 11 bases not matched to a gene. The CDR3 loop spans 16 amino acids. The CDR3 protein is CASSQKISGRPETQYF. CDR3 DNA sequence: TGTGCCAGCAGCCAGAAAATTAGCGGGAGGCCAGAGACCCAGTACTTC.

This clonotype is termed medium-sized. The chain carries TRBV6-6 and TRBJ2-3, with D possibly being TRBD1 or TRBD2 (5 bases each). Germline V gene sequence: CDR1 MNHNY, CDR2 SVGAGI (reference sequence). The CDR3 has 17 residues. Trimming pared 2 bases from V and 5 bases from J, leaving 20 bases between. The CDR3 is CASSYQRRQFAGDTQYF. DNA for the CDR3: TGTGCCAGCAGTTACCAGAGAAGACAGTTCGCGGGAGATACGCAGTATTTT.

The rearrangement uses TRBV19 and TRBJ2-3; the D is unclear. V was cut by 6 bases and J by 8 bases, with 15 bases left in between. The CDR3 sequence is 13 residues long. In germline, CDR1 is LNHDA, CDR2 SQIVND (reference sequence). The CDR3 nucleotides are TGTGCCAGTAGCGGCCGATCAACGGGTACGCAGTATTTT. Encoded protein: CASSGRSTGTQYF.

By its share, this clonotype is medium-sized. The CDR3 DNA reads as TGTGCCAGCAGTGAAGGAAGCGGGACCAACACAGATACGCAGTATTTT. Its protein is CASSEGSGTNTDTQYF. The chain employs TRBV2 and TRBJ2-3; 7 bases align to TRBD2. There are 16 residues in the CDR3. With V trimmed by 1 base and J by 2 bases, 6 bases remained unmatched. CDR1 and CDR2 (germline): SNHLY, FYNNEI.

Written as DNA, the CDR3 is TGTGCCATCAGTGAGTCGCGGGACTGGAGCACAGATACGCAGTATTTT. This encodes CAISESRDWSTDTQYF. This chain uses TRBV10-3 with TRBJ2-3; a weak D match, TRBD2 (6 bases). The V gene lost 0 bases and the J gene lost 0 bases, with 10 bases spanning the gap. The length of the CDR3 is 16 residues. Germline lookup yields CDR1 ENHRY and CDR2 SYGVKD.

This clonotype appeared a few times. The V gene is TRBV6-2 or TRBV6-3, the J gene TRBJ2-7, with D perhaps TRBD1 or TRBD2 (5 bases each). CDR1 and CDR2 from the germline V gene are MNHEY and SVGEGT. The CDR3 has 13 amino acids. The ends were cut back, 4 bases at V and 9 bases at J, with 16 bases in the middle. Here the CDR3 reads CASSFLGTRGQYF. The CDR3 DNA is TGTGCCAGCAGTTTCTTGGGGACCAGAGGGCAGTACTTC.

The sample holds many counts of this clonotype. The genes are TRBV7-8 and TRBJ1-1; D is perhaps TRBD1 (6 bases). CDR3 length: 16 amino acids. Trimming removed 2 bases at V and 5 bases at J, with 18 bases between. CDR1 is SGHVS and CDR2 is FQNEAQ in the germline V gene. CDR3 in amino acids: CASSLSARGAGTEAFF. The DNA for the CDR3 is TGTGCCAGCAGCTTATCGGCCAGGGGTGCGGGGACTGAAGCTTTCTTT.

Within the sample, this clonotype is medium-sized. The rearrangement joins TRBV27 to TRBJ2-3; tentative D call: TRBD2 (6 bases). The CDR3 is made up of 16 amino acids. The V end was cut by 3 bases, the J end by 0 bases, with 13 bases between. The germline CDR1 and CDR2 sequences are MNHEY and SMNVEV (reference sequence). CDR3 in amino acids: CASSFSAGLSTDTQYF. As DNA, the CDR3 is TGTGCCAGCAGTTTTTCGGCGGGGCTTAGCACAGATACGCAGTATTTT.

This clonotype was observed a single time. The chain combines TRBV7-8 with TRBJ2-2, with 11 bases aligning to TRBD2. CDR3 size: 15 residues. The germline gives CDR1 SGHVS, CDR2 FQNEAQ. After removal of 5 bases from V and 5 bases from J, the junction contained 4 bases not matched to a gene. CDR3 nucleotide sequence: TGTGCCAGCAGCCCCAGGACTAGCGGGACCGGGGAGCTGTTTTTT. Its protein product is CASSPRTSGTGELFF.

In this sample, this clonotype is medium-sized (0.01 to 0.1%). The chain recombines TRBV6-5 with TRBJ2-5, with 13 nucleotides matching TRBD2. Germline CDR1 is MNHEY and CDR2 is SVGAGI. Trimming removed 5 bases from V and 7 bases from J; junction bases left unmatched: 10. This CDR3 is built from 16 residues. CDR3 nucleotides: TGTGCCAGCAGTCCAGGACTAGCGGGGGCCACAGGGACCCAGTACTTC. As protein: CASSPGLAGATGTQYF.

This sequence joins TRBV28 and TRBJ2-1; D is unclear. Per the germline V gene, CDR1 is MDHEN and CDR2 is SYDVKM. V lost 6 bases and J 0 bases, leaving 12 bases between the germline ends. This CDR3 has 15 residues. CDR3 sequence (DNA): TGTGCCAGCAGCCAAGAGCCGCTCTCCTACAATGAGCAGTTCTTC. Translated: CASSQEPLSYNEQFF.